Below are 12 T cell receptor beta chains sequenced from a single sample in a study of radiation and T cells in renal cell carcinoma. The method was immunoSEQ multiplex PCR; TCRdb's version includes in-frame clones alone and lacks a portion of them. Found here are 15,000 or so clones, around 50% of them singletons; the top ten hold over 10%. Treatment reported: treatment-naive control, cytoreductive nephrectomy. Sequences were derived from tumor tissue, sampled from a patient whose treatment was nephrectomy without radiotherapy. The receptors derive from a man in his fifties with renal cell carcinoma.

V usage is TRBV7-2 and J usage is TRBJ1-5; weak D call: TRBD1 (5 bases). Trimming took 4 bases from V and 4 from J, leaving 14 bases between them. The CDR3 length is 15 residues. Germline V gene data show CDR1 as SGHTA and CDR2 as FQGNSA. CDR3 protein: CASSSFGTSNQPQHF. The DNA of the CDR3 is TGTGCCAGCAGCTCATTCGGGACCTCAAATCAGCCCCAGCATTTT.

The chain uses TRBV7-9 and TRBJ1-6; no definite D call. The germline CDR1 and CDR2 sequences are SEHNR and FQNEAQ (reference sequence). V shed 3 bases and J shed 13 bases, with 19 bases lying between them. There are 15 residues in the CDR3. The CDR3 DNA sequence: TGTGCCAGCAGCTTTAAAGCAGCCCCTGAGAGCCCCCTCCACTTT. This encodes CASSFKAAPESPLHF.

The chain couples TRBV5-1 to TRBJ1-2; D uncertain. The CDR3 extends over 15 amino acids. V gave up 0 bases and J gave up 0 bases, with 9 bases separating them. CDR1 and CDR2 (germline): SGHRS, YFSETQ. Here the CDR3 reads CASSLAAYANYGYTF. The DNA of the CDR3 is TGCGCCAGCAGCTTGGCCGCGTACGCTAACTATGGCTACACCTTC.

This clone was counted between two and nine times. This sequence joins TRBV27 and TRBJ2-5, with 9 bases fitting TRBD2. Germline V lookup: CDR1 MNHEY, CDR2 SMNVEV (reference sequence). CDR3 length: 18 residues. Trimming cost V 2 bases and J 0 bases; bases outside gene matches: 10. CDR3 nucleotides: TGTGCCAGCAGTTTACGCCCCCCTAGCGGGGAGAACCAAGAGACCCAGTACTTC. Amino acids: CASSLRPPSGENQETQYF.

This sequence joins TRBV18 and TRBJ2-3; D is undetermined. This CDR3 contains 15 residues. The germline V and J ends were trimmed by 2 bases and 1 base, with 10 bases remaining between them. Germline CDR1 is KGHSH and CDR2 is LQKENI. The CDR3 loop is CASSPWIARTDTQYF. The CDR3 nucleotides read TGTGCCAGCTCACCATGGATAGCCCGCACAGATACGCAGTATTTT.

This rearrangement joins TRBV7-8 to TRBJ1-6; D perhaps matches TRBD1 (6 bases). Trimming left V 4 bases short and J 5 bases short, with 9 bases between. The CDR3 extends over 14 amino acids. The germline V gene encodes CDR1 SGHVS and CDR2 FQNEAQ. CDR3 loop: CASSYDRNNSPLHF. The CDR3 coding sequence is TGTGCCAGCAGCTACGACAGGAATAATTCACCCCTCCACTTT.

The V gene is TRBV6-4, the J gene TRBJ1-3; D not certain. Germline V gene sequence: CDR1 MRHNA, CDR2 SNTAGT. The CDR3 is made up of 15 amino acids. The V end was cut by 2 bases, the J end by 0 bases, with 8 bases between. CDR3 residues: CASSDGLLSGNTIYF. For the CDR3, the DNA is TGTGCCAGCAGTGACGGGCTACTCTCTGGAAACACCATATATTTT.

This chain connects TRBV5-1 to TRBJ1-2, with 8 positions matching TRBD1. Trimming at V came to 1 base and at J to 1 base, leaving 15 bases not matched to a gene. Germline loops: CDR1 SGHRS, CDR2 YFSETQ. The length of the CDR3 is 19 residues. The DNA for the CDR3 is TGCGCCAGCAGCTTGTATAGTAGGAACAGGGGGAACTTTAACTATGGCTACACCTTC. This translates into CASSLYSRNRGNFNYGYTF.

The chain links TRBV4-2 to TRBJ2-2; the D gene is possibly TRBD2 (6 bases). Trimming took off 1 base at V and 3 bases at J, with 15 bases between the two ends. CDR1 is LGHNA and CDR2 is YNFKEQ in the germline V gene. The CDR3 extends over 17 amino acids. The CDR3 bases are TGTGCCAGCAGCCAAGCTTGGTCTAGCGATGACACCGGGGAGCTGTTTTTT. It is translated as CASSQAWSSDDTGELFF.

V and J are TRBV5-1 and TRBJ2-7; 10 bases align to TRBD1. The CDR3 is 14 amino acids. The ends lost 4 bases at V and 2 bases at J; junction bases unmatched: 3. Germline V gene sequence: CDR1 SGHRS, CDR2 YFSETQ. In nucleotides, the CDR3 is TGCGCCAGCAGCCGGACAGGGGGGACCTACGAGCAGTACTTC. It codes for CASSRTGGTYEQYF.

In DNA form, the CDR3 reads TGTGCCAGCAGTCTTGGGGGCTGGGACACTGAAGCTTTCTTT. This sequence encodes CASSLGGWDTEAFF. V and J are TRBV27 and TRBJ1-1; tentatively, D is TRBD1 (6 bases). V lost 5 bases to trimming and J lost 3 bases, with 13 bases between them. The CDR3 is 14 amino acids. Germline V CDR1 and CDR2: MNHEY, SMNVEV (reference sequence).

The chain uses TRBV19 and TRBJ2-6, with a possible D match to TRBD2 (5 bases). This CDR3 contains 17 residues. V was trimmed by 0 bases and J by 4 bases, leaving 13 bases between them. CDR1 is LNHDA, CDR2 SQIVND, per germline (reference sequence). The CDR3 bases are TGTGCCAGTAGTATAGATGAAGCGGTCGTCGGGGCCAACGTCCTGACTTTC. This gives the protein CASSIDEAVVGANVLTF.